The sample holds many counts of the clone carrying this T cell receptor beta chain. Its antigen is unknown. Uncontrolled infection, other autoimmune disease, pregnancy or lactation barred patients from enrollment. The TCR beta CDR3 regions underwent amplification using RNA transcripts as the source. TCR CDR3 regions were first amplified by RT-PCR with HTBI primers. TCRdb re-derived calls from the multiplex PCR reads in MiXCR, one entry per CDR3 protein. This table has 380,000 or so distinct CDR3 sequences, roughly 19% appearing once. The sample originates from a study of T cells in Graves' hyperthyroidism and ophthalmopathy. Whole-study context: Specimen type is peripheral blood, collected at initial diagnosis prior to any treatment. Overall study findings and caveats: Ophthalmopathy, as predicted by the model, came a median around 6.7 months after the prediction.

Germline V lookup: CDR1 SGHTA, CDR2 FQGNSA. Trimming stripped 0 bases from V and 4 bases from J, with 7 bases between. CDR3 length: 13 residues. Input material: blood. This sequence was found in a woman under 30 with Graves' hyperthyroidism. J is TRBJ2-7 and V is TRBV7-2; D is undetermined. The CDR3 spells CASSLARRYEQYF. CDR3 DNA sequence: TGTGCCAGCAGCTTAGCTAGGCGGTACGAGCAGTACTTC.